Each of the 22 T cell receptor beta chains below was sequenced from the same sample in a study of T-cell reconstitution after alpha-beta-depleted transplantation in children. Unique molecular identifiers featured in how the TCRbeta library was prepared. TCRdb recomputed calls from the PCR reads with MiXCR, one row per CDR3 protein. The sample has approximately 500,000 distinct CDR3 sequences, 27% seen once. The specimen comprised PBMCs, sampled before TCRalphabeta/CD19-depleted stem cell transplant. These receptor sequences come from a boy in the first two years of life with Wiskott-Aldrich syndrome, due to receive a stem cell transplant.

The V and J genes are TRBV7-2 and TRBJ2-1; D is unresolved. The V gene lost 3 bases and the J gene lost 6 bases, with 15 bases spanning the gap. Germline V gene lookup returns CDR1 SGHTA and CDR2 FQGNSA. CDR3 length equals 15 residues. CDR3 loop: CASSFVGIRANEQFF. The CDR3 region has the DNA TGTGCCAGCAGCTTTGTGGGAATTAGGGCCAATGAGCAGTTCTTC.

The CDR3 DNA follows: TGTGCCAGCAAGGGCCCGGGACTAGGCCTTGCCGGGGAGCTGTTTTTT. Residues: CASKGPGLGLAGELFF. The chain combines TRBV7-2 with TRBJ2-2; 8 bases are shared with TRBD2. The V segment lost 7 bases and the J segment 6 bases; nucleotides outside the gene matches: 13. The CDR3 totals 16 residues. CDR1 is SGHTA and CDR2 is FQGNSA in the germline V gene.

This chain links TRBV5-1 with TRBJ2-7; 11 bases align to TRBD2. The junction had 8 bases not matched to a gene; V was cut back by 0 bases and J by 0 bases. From germline, CDR1 is SGHRS and CDR2 YFSETQ. The CDR3 is 18 amino acids. As DNA, the CDR3 is TGCGCCAGCAGCTTGGCCGGAGCTAGCGGGAGGCACTCCTACGAGCAGTACTTC. It translates to CASSLAGASGRHSYEQYF.

The genes are TRBV21-1 and TRBJ1-2; the table's D call, TRBD1, has no DNA check behind it. TRBV21-1 is tagged as a pseudogene. The length of the CDR3 is 13 residues. The CDR3 sequence: CASSNRGPWGYTF. The DNA for the CDR3 is TGTGCCAGCAGCAACCGGGGGCCGTGGGGCTACACCTTC.

This clonotype has a handful of counts. The chain recombines TRBV28 with TRBJ2-3, with TRBD2 matching 9 bases. The CDR3 extends over 13 amino acids. The germline V gene encodes CDR1 MDHEN and CDR2 SYDVKM. V trimming: 3 bases; J trimming: 8 bases; junction bases outside the gene matches: 3. The CDR3 loop reads CASSFLAGRTQYF. The DNA of the CDR3 is TGTGCCAGCAGTTTTCTAGCGGGGCGTACGCAGTATTTT.

This clonotype was found a few times. This chain uses TRBV5-5 with TRBJ2-5; D is possibly TRBD1 (6 bases). Germline V CDR1 and CDR2: SGHKS, YYEKEE (reference sequence). The CDR3 extends over 15 amino acids. Between the trimmed V and J ends, which lost 4 bases and 4 bases, there was a span of 17 bases. The CDR3 DNA sequence: TGTGCCAGCAGCCTCCGTACAGGGTGGAGAGAGACCCAGTACTTC. Translating it yields CASSLRTGWRETQYF.

This clonotype has more than one count but fewer than ten. This chain links TRBV5-6 with TRBJ2-5; TRBD1 might be the D (5 bases). V was cut by 0 bases and J by 12 bases, with 21 bases left in between. CDR3 length equals 15 residues. Germline CDR1 SGHDT, CDR2 YYEEEE. The CDR3 nucleotides are TGTGCCAGCAGCTTGGGGGGCACGCCTCGTGGGATTGAGTACTTC. Protein product: CASSLGGTPRGIEYF.

The chain recombines TRBV20-1 with TRBJ2-2; the D is unclear. The CDR3 extends over 16 amino acids. CDR1 and CDR2 from the germline V gene are DFQATT and SNEGSKA (reference sequence). V was cut by 0 bases and J by 2 bases, with 13 bases left in between. The CDR3 is CSARDYRSGNTGELFF. Written as DNA, the CDR3 is TGCAGTGCTAGAGATTACAGATCGGGCAACACCGGGGAGCTGTTTTTT.

This chain links TRBV12-3 or TRBV12-4 with TRBJ2-5, with TRBD2 identical over 9 bases. The CDR3 is made up of 14 amino acids. V lost 3 bases to trimming and J lost 5 bases; unmatched junction nucleotides: 4. CDR3 sequence: CASSLSSGRETQYF. For the CDR3, the DNA is TGTGCCAGCAGTTTGTCCAGCGGGAGGGAGACCCAGTACTTC.

There are a few counts of this clonotype. The chain has TRBV12-3 or TRBV12-4 and TRBJ2-7; D is perhaps TRBD1 or TRBD2 (6 bases each). The CDR3 is 16 amino acids. V lost 1 base, J lost 3 bases, and 16 bases lay in between. CDR3 residues: CASSLEGGPAYYEQYF. The CDR3 DNA reads as TGTGCCAGCAGTTTAGAGGGGGGTCCCGCTTACTACGAGCAGTACTTC.

This clonotype showed up just a few times. The rearrangement joins TRBV7-8 to TRBJ1-2; D is unclear. Germline V lookup: CDR1 SGHVS, CDR2 FQNEAQ. The CDR3 length is 14 residues. V lost 1 base to trimming and J lost 4 bases, with 10 bases between them. The CDR3 region is CASSLGSGPYGYTF. The CDR3 bases are TGTGCCAGCAGCTTAGGGTCAGGCCCCTATGGCTACACCTTC. The full variable domain, with the rest looked up from reference TRBV7-8 and TRBJ1-2, is GAGVSQSPRYKVAKRGQDVALRCDPISGHVSLFWYQQALGQGPEFLTYFQNEAQLDKSGLPSDRFFAERPEGSVSTLKIQRTQQEDSAVYLCASSLGSGPYGYTFGSGTRLTVV.

This clonotype was counted a few times. The chain employs TRBV29-1 and TRBJ2-1; 11 bases map to TRBD1. After removal of 3 bases from V and 10 bases from J, the junction contained 5 bases not matched to a gene. CDR1 SQVTM and CDR2 ANQGSEA come from the germline V gene. This CDR3 comprises 13 residues. For the CDR3, the DNA is TGCAGCGTTGACGGACAGGGGGCACGGGAGCAGTTCTTC. Amino acids: CSVDGQGAREQFF.

The chain carries TRBV5-5 and TRBJ2-7, with 9 nucleotides matching TRBD2. Losses at the gene ends were 1 base for V and 3 bases for J; bases not matched to a gene: 8. CDR3 length: 16 residues. Germline assignment: CDR1 SGHKS and CDR2 YYEKEE (reference sequence). The CDR3 is CASSLTAGTSSYEQYF. The CDR3 coding sequence is TGTGCCAGCAGCTTGACAGCCGGGACTAGCAGCTACGAGCAGTACTTC.

V usage is TRBV27 and J usage is TRBJ1-4; D perhaps matches TRBD1 (5 bases). The V gene's germline CDR1 is MNHEY and CDR2 SMNVEV (reference sequence). The length of the CDR3 is 13 residues. Trimming removed 5 bases at V and 7 bases at J, with 11 bases between. CDR3 region: CASSILRAEKLFF. The CDR3 bases are TGTGCCAGCAGTATCCTCAGGGCTGAAAAACTGTTTTTT.

This clonotype has only a few counts. The gene calls are TRBV3-1 and TRBJ1-1; D is possibly TRBD1 (5 bases). This CDR3 has 14 residues. Germline lookup yields CDR1 LGHDT and CDR2 YNNKEL (reference sequence). Trimming removed 0 bases at V and 4 bases at J, with 9 bases between. Here the CDR3 reads CASSQDRQTTEAFF. CDR3 nucleotides: TGTGCCAGCAGCCAAGATAGACAGACCACTGAAGCTTTCTTT.

In its sample, this clonotype was seen a few times. This chain joins TRBV5-1 and TRBJ1-4; 9 nucleotides agree with TRBD1. The CDR3 extends over 18 amino acids. V trimming: 1 base; J trimming: 5 bases; junction bases outside the gene matches: 12. Germline CDR1 SGHRS, CDR2 YFSETQ. The CDR3 loop reads CASSLRGRGTGWNEKLFF. In DNA form, the CDR3 reads TGCGCCAGCAGCTTGAGAGGCAGGGGGACAGGGTGGAATGAAAAACTGTTTTTT.

This clonotype was found a few times. The V and J genes are TRBV5-1 and TRBJ2-7; 7 nucleotides match TRBD1. The germline gives CDR1 SGHRS, CDR2 YFSETQ. V was clipped by 0 bases and J by 2 bases; unmatched bases: 8. The CDR3 runs to 16 residues. DNA for the CDR3: TGCGCCAGCAGCTTGGCACCGGGACAGATTCCCTACGAGCAGTACTTC. It codes for CASSLAPGQIPYEQYF. Together with reference TRBV5-1 and TRBJ2-7, the CDR3 gives the full variable domain: KAGVTQTPRYLIKTRGQQVTLSCSPISGHRSVSWYQQTPGQGLQFLFEYFSETQRNKGNFPGRFSGRQFSNSRSEMNVSTLELGDSALYLCASSLAPGQIPYEQYFGPGTRLTVT.

This clonotype was counted only a few times. V usage is TRBV20-1 and J usage is TRBJ2-7, with TRBD2 identical over 14 bases. V shed 6 bases, J shed 5 bases, and the junction held 6 bases outside the gene matches. Per the germline V gene, CDR1 is DFQATT and CDR2 is SNEGSKA (reference sequence). The CDR3 runs to 14 residues. CDR3 residues: CSATGTSGSHEQYF. For the CDR3, the DNA is TGCAGTGCAACCGGGACTAGCGGGAGCCACGAGCAGTACTTC.

This clonotype turned up a few times. V gene TRBV12-3 or TRBV12-4 combines with J gene TRBJ2-3, with no clear D. Trimming took 4 bases from V and 9 from J, leaving 17 bases between them. The CDR3 runs to 14 residues. The CDR3 DNA follows: TGTGCCAGCAGTTACCAGACAACTTCGAGGACGCAGTATTTT. Its protein is CASSYQTTSRTQYF.

The V and J genes are TRBV27 and TRBJ2-1, with 11 bases that match TRBD2. Unmatched junction bases numbered 5, after V lost 4 bases and J lost 6 bases. The CDR3 loop spans 15 amino acids. Germline assignment: CDR1 MNHEY and CDR2 SMNVEV (reference sequence). In DNA form, the CDR3 reads TGTGCCAGCAGTTCCCCCGGGACTAGCGGCAATGAGCAGTTCTTC. Protein sequence: CASSSPGTSGNEQFF.

V usage is TRBV6-2 or TRBV6-3 and J usage is TRBJ2-1, with D possibly being TRBD2 (5 bases). The CDR3 is made up of 18 amino acids. V dropped 0 bases and J dropped 10 bases, with 25 bases sitting between them. CDR1 MNHEY and CDR2 SVGEGT come from the germline V gene. Written as DNA, the CDR3 is TGTGCCAGCAGTTACTCGATTGTTCGAGCGGCAAGCGTCAACGAGCAGTTCTTC. Translated, it gives CASSYSIVRAASVNEQFF.

The chain couples TRBV21-1 to TRBJ2-3; the table names TRBD2, a call not compared with the DNA. TRBV21-1 has pseudogene status. The CDR3 is 17 amino acids. The CDR3 region has the DNA TGTGCCAGCAGCGAAGCGAGGACTAGTACTGGCACAGATACGCAGTATTTT. Translated, it gives CASSEARTSTGTDTQYF.